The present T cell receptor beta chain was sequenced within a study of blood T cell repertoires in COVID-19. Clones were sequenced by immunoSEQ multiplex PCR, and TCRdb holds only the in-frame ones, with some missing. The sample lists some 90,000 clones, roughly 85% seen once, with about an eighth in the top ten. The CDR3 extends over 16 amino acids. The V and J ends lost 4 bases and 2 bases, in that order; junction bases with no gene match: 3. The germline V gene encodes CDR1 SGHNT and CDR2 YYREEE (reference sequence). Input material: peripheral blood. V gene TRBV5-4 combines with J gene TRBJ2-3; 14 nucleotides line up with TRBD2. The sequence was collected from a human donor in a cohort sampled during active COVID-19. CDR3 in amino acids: CASSRGLAGDTDTQYF. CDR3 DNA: TGTGCCAGCAGCCGGGGACTAGCGGGGGACACAGATACGCAGTATTTT.